This TCR beta chain was observed in a study of T cell repertoires in cytomegalovirus infection. The CDR3 is 14 amino acids. Between the trimmed V and J ends, which lost 2 bases and 6 bases, there was a span of 11 bases. Germline-derived CDR1 and CDR2 are SGHVS and FQNEAQ. There are many counts of this clonotype. TCRdb redid the calling of the reads with MiXCR, one entry per CDR3 protein. The repertoire has about 490,000 distinct CDR3 sequences, approximately 17% of them found once; the top ten carry 20% to 30%. Sequenced sample: CD8+ T cells from PBMCs. This chain links TRBV7-8 with TRBJ2-1, with D possibly matching TRBD2 (6 bases). The sequence was obtained from a human donor in good health (CMV status not recorded). Some clones in this sample may be carry-over from other donors' samples. CDR3 loop: CASSLREDSNEQFF. As DNA, the CDR3 is TGTGCCAGCAGCTTAAGGGAGGATAGCAATGAGCAGTTCTTC.